This T cell receptor (beta chain) derives from a study of blood T cell repertoires in COVID-19. With V trimmed by 5 bases and J by 4 bases, 12 bases remained unmatched. The CDR3 contains 17 residues. Germline V lookup: CDR1 SEHNR, CDR2 FQNEAQ (reference sequence). Recovered Cohort 3 donors showed two negative PCRs, clearance, or symptom resolution. A single count supports this clone. Clones were sequenced by immunoSEQ multiplex PCR, and TCRdb holds only the in-frame ones, with some missing. The sample lists around 300,000 clones; 88% were seen once. This receptor was taken from a woman in her forties or fifties who had recovered from COVID-19. The chain combines TRBV7-9 with TRBJ2-2, with 8 nucleotides matching TRBD1. The sequenced sample was PBMCs or T cells enriched from blood (not recorded which). This CDR3 is CASSPDRVRRGTGELFF. In nucleotides, the CDR3 is TGTGCCAGCAGCCCGGACAGGGTTCGGCGCGGCACCGGGGAGCTGTTTTTT.